These T cell receptor beta chains were read from a single sample in a study of blood T cell repertoires in COVID-19. Clones were sequenced by immunoSEQ multiplex PCR, and TCRdb holds only the in-frame ones, with some missing. In the table there are 150,000 to 200,000 clones, approximately 86% of which are singletons. The specimen was peripheral blood. The receptors come from an older woman who had recovered from COVID-19. CDR3s include the opening cysteine and the closing phenylalanine or tryptophan.

j_call v_call cdr3_aa
TRBJ1-6 TRBV19 CASSQGIRSPLHF
TRBJ2-5 TRBV9 CASSVSGGEETQYF
TRBJ2-5 TRBV3-1/TRBV3-2 CASSQGGQYQETQYF
TRBJ2-3 TRBV5-1 CASSLDGVSGTDTQYF
TRBJ2-7 TRBV5-5 CASSFRGVGYEQYF
TRBJ1-6 TRBV28 CASSGERSYNSPLHF
TRBJ1-2 TRBV9 CASSVDADRAGGYTF
TRBJ1-6 TRBV23-1 CASSRGQGAGVLYNSPLHF
TRBJ2-5 TRBV15 CATSRDRETQYF
TRBJ1-2 TRBV6-5 CASIPPGGALGYTF
TRBJ1-1 TRBV10-3 CAISESRQLTEAFF
TRBJ2-3 TRBV12-1 CASSFSETGVTDTQYF
TRBJ1-1 TRBV28 CASSLDQGALAFF
TRBJ2-1 TRBV5-1 CASSNSASYNEQFF
TRBJ1-5 TRBV28 CASSFTGGQPQHF
TRBJ1-1 TRBV6-5 CASSYAGTGVTEAFF
TRBJ1-2 TRBV3-1/TRBV3-2 CASSPIGVISDGYTF
TRBJ1-1 TRBV25-1 CASSEWREGAEAFF
TRBJ2-1 TRBV29-1 CSVSGTSGGYNEQFF
TRBJ2-7 TRBV5-1 CASSLMTSGEYEQYF
TRBJ2-3 TRBV18 CASSPPGTKRSTDTQYF
TRBJ1-3 TRBV5-1 CASSLGQGPSGNTIYF
TRBJ1-5 TRBV6-1 CASSENRNQPQHF
TRBJ2-7 TRBV5-1 CASSVGGASYEQYF
TRBJ2-5 TRBV3-1/TRBV3-2 CASSQRTGGEETQYF
TRBJ2-2 TRBV7-9 CATPRQGGNTGELFF
TRBJ2-6 TRBV2 CASSGRDRVSGANVLTF
TRBJ2-2 TRBV18 CASSPPSVRAGELFF
TRBJ1-2 TRBV20-1 CSASESTVYGYTF
TRBJ1-4 TRBV7-5 CVRSLDNRGQPNEKLFF
TRBJ2-7 TRBV11-1 CASAGGSGTGVAEQYF
TRBJ1-4 TRBV9 CASSDSPLRVGGEKLFF
TRBJ1-2 TRBV4-1 CASSQGYRGPRQGYGYTF
TRBJ1-5 TRBV15 CATSSLKGNQPQHF
TRBJ1-2 TRBV5-6 CASSSGRGSYGYTF
TRBJ2-3 TRBV5-1 CASSLGLTGEDTQYF
TRBJ2-4 TRBV7-9 CASSSRGQGNIQYF
TRBJ2-7 TRBV7-2 CASSPGQGAWYEQYF
TRBJ2-7 TRBV2 CASSLQYEQYF
TRBJ2-1 TRBV5-4 CASSFVAGKNNEQFF
TRBJ2-5 TRBV10-3 CAIRGGQGEETQYF
TRBJ1-1 TRBV5-1 CASTGAFSNTEAFF
TRBJ1-1 TRBV18 CASSGDREAFF
TRBJ2-7 TRBV28 CASSPFGYEQYF
TRBJ2-1 TRBV3-1/TRBV3-2 CASSQDQSREQFF
TRBJ1-6 TRBV2 CASSESGQASSYNSPLHF
TRBJ2-1 TRBV29-1 CSAPRGRNNEQFF